Listed here are 25 T cell receptor beta chains from one sample, sequenced in a study of metastatic and nonmetastatic thyroid tumors. Using MiXCR, TCRdb re-called clones from the PCR reads. Found here are about 39,000 clones, about 15% of them singletons; the top ten hold approximately 21%. All patients were treatment-naive before thyroid surgery. Sample: blood. The source of these receptors is a female donor with papillary thyroid cancer or a benign thyroid nodule (not recorded which). Some clones in this sample may be carry-over from other donors' samples.

This clone came up many times. This chain connects TRBV6-1 to TRBJ2-5; perhaps D is TRBD1 or TRBD2 (5 bases each). The CDR3 has 15 amino acids. V dropped 5 bases and J dropped 4 bases, with 17 bases sitting between them. In germline, CDR1 is MNHNS, CDR2 SASEGT. CDR3 loop: CASSKGGDAGETQYF. The CDR3 bases are TGTGCCAGCAGTAAAGGTGGGGACGCGGGAGAGACCCAGTACTTC.

This clone came up many times. The chain uses TRBV28 and TRBJ1-4; D remains ambiguous. The V end lost 4 bases, the J end lost 2 bases, and 11 bases lay between the germline ends. CDR1 MDHEN and CDR2 SYDVKM come from the germline V gene. This CDR3 region has 15 residues. CDR3 bases: TGTGCCAGCAGTTCCCGGAGTTCGACTAATGAAAAACTGTTTTTT. Translating it yields CASSSRSSTNEKLFF.

DNA of the CDR3: TGCGCCAGCAGCTTGGATTCTGGAGCCGAGCAGTACTTC. Its protein product is CASSLDSGAEQYF. This sequence joins TRBV5-1 and TRBJ2-7; D is undetermined. There are 13 residues in the CDR3. Germline lookup yields CDR1 SGHRS and CDR2 YFSETQ. V was clipped by 0 bases and J by 6 bases, with 10 bases between them.

This clone was seen many times. J is TRBJ2-5 and V is TRBV5-1, with a possible D match to TRBD1 (6 bases). Germline V CDR1 and CDR2: SGHRS, YFSETQ. The CDR3 contains 16 residues. The germline V and J ends were trimmed by 0 bases and 0 bases, with 12 bases remaining between them. CDR3 region: CASSLEGVRYQETQYF. The CDR3 region has the DNA TGCGCCAGCAGCTTGGAGGGGGTCAGGTACCAAGAGACCCAGTACTTC.

This clone was seen a handful of times. The chain uses TRBV10-3 and TRBJ1-1, with no clear D. Per germline, CDR1 ENHRY and CDR2 SYGVKD. This CDR3 is 13 amino acids long. Between the trimmed V and J ends, which lost 10 bases and 8 bases, there was a span of 20 bases. CDR3 sequence: CATTIEPPREAFF. DNA for the CDR3: TGTGCCACCACCATAGAACCCCCTCGGGAAGCTTTCTTT.

The chain uses TRBV11-3 and TRBJ1-2; 11 bases fit TRBD1. This CDR3 region has 16 residues. Germline CDR1 is SGHNT and CDR2 is YENEEA. CDR3 sequence (DNA): TGTGTCAGTAGCTTAGAAGGAGGGACAGGGGGCTATGGCTACACCTTC. It encodes CVSSLEGGTGGYGYTF.

In its sample, this clone was seen a few times. This sequence joins TRBV28 and TRBJ2-7, with D possibly matching TRBD2 (5 bases). CDR3 length equals 15 residues. CDR1 is MDHEN, CDR2 SYDVKM, per germline. V gave up 6 bases and J gave up 5 bases, with 20 bases separating them. In nucleotides, the CDR3 is TGTGCCAGCAGCTTAGTTCCCTCTAGTAGCGACGAGCAGTACTTC. Translated, it gives CASSLVPSSSDEQYF.

The V and J genes are TRBV5-8 and TRBJ1-5; weak D call: TRBD1 (6 bases). Germline V gives CDR1 SGHTS, CDR2 YDEGEE. The CDR3 length is 15 residues. The V gene lost 4 bases and the J gene lost 2 bases, with 13 bases spanning the gap. The CDR3 protein is CASSTTGMGNQPQHF. CDR3 nucleotides: TGTGCCAGCAGCACTACAGGGATGGGCAATCAGCCCCAGCATTTT.

This chain uses TRBV5-1 with TRBJ1-2; D ambiguous. This CDR3 comprises 12 residues. Germline CDR1 reads SGHRS; CDR2 reads YFSETQ. Trimming left V 5 bases short and J 1 base short, with 6 bases between. In DNA form, the CDR3 reads TGCGCCAGCAGGTACGGTAACTATGGCTACACCTTC. It is translated as CASRYGNYGYTF.

This clone was seen only a few times. The V call is TRBV6-2 or TRBV6-3, the J call TRBJ1-1; D is undetermined. Germline CDR1 reads MNHEY; CDR2 reads SVGEGT. Trimming pared 4 bases from V and 0 bases from J, leaving 12 bases between. The CDR3 length is 15 residues. CDR3 loop: CASSLAGIMNTEAFF. CDR3 coding DNA: TGTGCCAGCAGTTTGGCAGGAATCATGAACACTGAAGCTTTCTTT.

This clone was found many times. The CDR3 loop reads CASSDPASERVNEQFF. The DNA for the CDR3 is TGCGCCAGCAGTGACCCCGCTAGCGAGAGGGTGAATGAGCAGTTCTTC. The chain links TRBV10-2 to TRBJ2-1, with D perhaps TRBD2 (6 bases). The CDR3 has 16 amino acids. Between the trimmed V and J ends, which lost 3 bases and 7 bases, there was a span of 19 bases. CDR1 and CDR2 from the germline V gene are WSHSY and SAAADI.

This clone has ten or more counts. The J gene is TRBJ2-1, the V gene TRBV7-8; 9 bases line up with TRBD2. Germline lookup yields CDR1 SGHVS and CDR2 FQNEAQ. The CDR3 covers 16 residues. V trimming: 5 bases; J trimming: 5 bases; junction bases outside the gene matches: 10. CDR3 loop: CASSATLAGNDNEQFF. CDR3 DNA sequence: TGTGCCAGCAGCGCGACGCTAGCGGGAAACGACAATGAGCAGTTCTTC.

This clone was detected ten times or more. The rearrangement uses TRBV2 and TRBJ1-1; TRBD1 agrees at 9 bases. The V segment lost 8 bases and the J segment 6 bases; nucleotides outside the gene matches: 10. Germline CDR1 SNHLY, CDR2 FYNNEI. The CDR3 loop spans 14 amino acids. The CDR3 here is CASARTGEFPEAFF. The CDR3 DNA sequence: TGTGCCAGCGCTCGGACAGGGGAATTCCCTGAAGCTTTCTTT.

This clone was counted ten times or more. CDR3: CASSKRPGLAGWGTGELFF. As DNA, the CDR3 is TGTGCCAGCAGCAAACGACCGGGACTAGCGGGATGGGGCACCGGGGAGCTGTTTTTT. This sequence joins TRBV21-1 and TRBJ2-2; TRBD2 is the table's D call, not checked against the DNA. TRBV21-1 corresponds to a pseudogene. The CDR3 contains 19 residues.

In its sample, this clone was seen once. The rearrangement joins TRBV5-1 to TRBJ1-2; 7 bases align to TRBD1. After removal of 2 bases from V and 6 bases from J, the junction contained 7 bases not matched to a gene. This CDR3 region has 14 residues. Germline-derived CDR1 and CDR2 are SGHRS and YFSETQ. The CDR3, as DNA: TGCGCCAGCAGCTTAGGGACAGATCGCCATGGCTACACCTTC. It codes for CASSLGTDRHGYTF.

This clone was seen repeatedly, ten times or more. A much larger clonotype is one base distant, so this may be a read error. Other DNA sequences from this sample encode an identical CDR3 as well. The V call is TRBV27, the J call TRBJ2-2, with TRBD2 matching 9 bases. The length of the CDR3 is 18 residues. Germline CDR1 and CDR2: MNHEY and SMNVEV (reference sequence). The CDR3 region is CASSFWSAGGINTGELFF. CDR3 bases: TGTGCCAGCAGTTTTTGGTCGGCGGGAGGGATTAACACAGGGGAGCTGTTTTTT.

This clone was seen a handful of times. The chain is built from TRBV6-1 and TRBJ2-1; 9 nucleotides line up with TRBD2. The ends lost 6 bases at V and 3 bases at J; junction bases unmatched: 3. The CDR3 is 14 amino acids. Germline assignment: CDR1 MNHNS and CDR2 SASEGT. CDR3 region: CASRAGGGYNEQFF. The CDR3 DNA sequence: TGTGCCAGCAGGGCGGGGGGGGGCTACAATGAGCAGTTCTTC.

This clone appeared once. A read error is likely, as this CDR3 ends without the conserved phenylalanine or tryptophan. The CDR3 DNA reads as TGTGCCAGCTACGGCAGGATAAGCACCGGGCCGCTGTTTTTG. This sequence encodes CASYGRISTGPLFL. The V call is TRBV27, the J call TRBJ2-2; unclear D gene. This CDR3 contains 14 residues. V shed 8 bases and J shed 13 bases, with 23 bases lying between them. Germline V gene data show CDR1 as MNHEY and CDR2 as SMNVEV (reference sequence).

The table lists this clone with many counts. CDR3 region: CASTISGSLYEQYF. The CDR3 DNA follows: TGTGCCAGCACCATAAGCGGGAGTCTCTACGAGCAGTACTTC. The V gene is TRBV7-2, the J gene TRBJ2-7, with 8 bases lining up with TRBD2. Trimming removed 7 bases from V and 3 bases from J; junction bases left unmatched: 8. The CDR3 runs to 14 residues. Germline V gene data show CDR1 as SGHTA and CDR2 as FQGNSA.

The sample holds many counts of this clone. V is TRBV5-1 and J is TRBJ1-6; 9 nucleotides align to TRBD1. Per the germline V gene, CDR1 is SGHRS and CDR2 is YFSETQ. J gave up 10 bases and V 1 base, and 9 bases lay outside the gene matches. This CDR3 is built from 16 residues. This chain's CDR3 is CASSLSGGQGFSPLHF. CDR3 sequence (DNA): TGCGCCAGCAGCTTGTCTGGGGGACAGGGATTCTCACCCCTCCACTTT.

The chain carries TRBV7-9 and TRBJ2-2; no clear D gene. This CDR3 contains 11 residues. CDR1 is SEHNR, CDR2 FQNEAQ, per germline (reference sequence). V lost 6 bases, J lost 10 bases, and 9 bases lay in between. CDR3 nucleotide sequence: TGTGCCAGCAGTTGGGAAGAGGAGCTGTTTTTT. Translated, it gives CASSWEEELFF.

There are many counts of this clone. The V call is TRBV7-9, the J call TRBJ1-2; D not resolved. Germline V gene lookup returns CDR1 SEHNR and CDR2 FQNEAQ (reference sequence). The CDR3 has 15 residues. The V and J ends lost 5 bases and 0 bases respectively, with 13 bases between them. CDR3 sequence (DNA): TGTGCCAGCAGCGCATACACTACCGCTAACTATGGCTACACCTTC. Its translation is CASSAYTTANYGYTF.

Many counts were recorded for this clone. This sequence joins TRBV3-1 and TRBJ2-7; D is undetermined. V was pared by 4 bases and J by 7 bases, with 11 bases between. This CDR3 is built from 12 residues. CDR1 and CDR2 from the germline V gene are LGHDT and YNNKEL (reference sequence). CDR3 bases: TGTGCCAGCAGCCTCCCCGCCCGGGAGCAGTACTTC. Amino acid sequence: CASSLPAREQYF.

In its sample, this clone was seen many times. The V gene is TRBV18, the J gene TRBJ1-1; D not resolved. This CDR3 contains 14 residues. Germline CDR1 KGHSH, CDR2 LQKENI. V shed 2 bases and J shed 5 bases, with 12 bases lying between them. The CDR3 sequence: CASSPGLGKTEAFF. The CDR3 DNA is TGTGCCAGCTCACCAGGGTTAGGGAAAACTGAAGCTTTCTTT.

This clone was observed many times. The chain links TRBV12-3 or TRBV12-4 to TRBJ2-3; D unclear. The CDR3 extends over 14 amino acids. V was pared by 1 base and J by 2 bases, with 7 bases between. The CDR3 spells CASSLEQITDTQYF. CDR3 sequence (DNA): TGTGCCAGCAGTTTAGAACAGATCACAGATACGCAGTATTTT.